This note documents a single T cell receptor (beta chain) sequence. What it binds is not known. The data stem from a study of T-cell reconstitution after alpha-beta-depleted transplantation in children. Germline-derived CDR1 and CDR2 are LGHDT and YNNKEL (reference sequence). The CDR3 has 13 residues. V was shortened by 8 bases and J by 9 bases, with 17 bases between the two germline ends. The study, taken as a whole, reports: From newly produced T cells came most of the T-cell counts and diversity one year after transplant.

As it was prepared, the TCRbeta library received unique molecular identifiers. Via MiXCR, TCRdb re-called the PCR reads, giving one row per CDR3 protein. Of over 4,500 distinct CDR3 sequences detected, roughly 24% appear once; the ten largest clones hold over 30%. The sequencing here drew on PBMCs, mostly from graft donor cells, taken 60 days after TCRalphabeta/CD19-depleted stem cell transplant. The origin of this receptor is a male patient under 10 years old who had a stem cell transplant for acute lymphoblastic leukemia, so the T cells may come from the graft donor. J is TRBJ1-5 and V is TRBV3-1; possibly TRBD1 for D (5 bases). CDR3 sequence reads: CASSQQGPWPQHF. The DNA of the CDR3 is TGTGCCAGCTCCCAGCAGGGCCCTTGGCCCCAGCATTTT. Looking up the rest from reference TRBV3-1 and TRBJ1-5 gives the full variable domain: DTAVSQTPKYLVTQMGNDKSIKCEQNLGHDTMYWYKQDSKKFLKIMFSYNNKELIINETVPNRFSPKSPDKAHLNLHINSLELGDSAVYFCASSQQGPWPQHFGDGTRLSIL.